Listed here are 26 T cell receptor beta chains from one sample, sequenced in a study of graft-versus-host responses after intestinal transplantation. These receptors have no identified antigens. Here immunoSEQ multiplex PCR was the method, and the copy in TCRdb shows in-frame clones only, minus some. The sample has about 110,000 clones, around 94% seen once. The starting material was unstimulated CD4+ T cells sorted from spleen or lymph node cells, obtained before transplant. The receptors were gathered from a human donor who was the organ donor for an intestinal transplant.

The DNA of the CDR3 is TGTGCCAGCACCCAGACAGGAATTTCCTACGAGCAGTACTTC. Translation gives CASTQTGISYEQYF. The chain recombines TRBV11-2 with TRBJ2-7; maybe TRBD1 (6 bases). Germline V gene lookup returns CDR1 SGHAT and CDR2 FQNNGV. Trimming left V 7 bases short and J 1 base short, with 14 bases between. CDR3 size: 14 residues.

CDR3 coding DNA: TGTGCCTGGGACCCGGGACATACTAACTATGGCTACACCTTC. It translates to CAWDPGHTNYGYTF. The gene calls are TRBV30 and TRBJ1-2; a weak D match, TRBD1 (6 bases). Between the trimmed V and J ends, which lost 5 bases and 0 bases, there was a span of 13 bases. Germline V CDR1 and CDR2: GTSNPN, SVGIG (reference sequence). This CDR3 has 14 residues.

V usage is TRBV2 and J usage is TRBJ2-7; 10 nucleotides line up with TRBD2. Looked up from germline, CDR1 is SNHLY and CDR2 is FYNNEI. This CDR3 contains 12 residues. The J segment lost 6 bases and the V segment lost 8 bases, leaving 4 bases of the junction unmatched. The CDR3 here is CASGLAGVEQYF. The DNA of the CDR3 is TGTGCCAGCGGTCTAGCGGGAGTCGAGCAGTACTTC.

In DNA form, the CDR3 reads TGTGCCAGCAGTGATCTCGGGAACTACTATGGCTACACCTTC. Protein: CASSDLGNYYGYTF. This chain joins TRBV6-5 and TRBJ1-2, with no clear D. Germline CDR1 is MNHEY and CDR2 is SVGAGI. The V end was cut by 5 bases, the J end by 3 bases, with 13 bases between. The CDR3 totals 14 residues.

The rearrangement joins TRBV28 to TRBJ1-1; D unclear. Germline V lookup: CDR1 MDHEN, CDR2 SYDVKM. This CDR3 has 15 residues. V was shortened by 7 bases and J by 0 bases, with 15 bases between the two germline ends. The CDR3 loop is CASKPGGSLNTEAFF. The CDR3 region has the DNA TGTGCCAGCAAACCGGGAGGTTCCCTGAACACTGAAGCTTTCTTT. Filled out from reference TRBV28 and TRBJ1-1, the complete variable domain reads DVKVTQSSRYLVKRTGEKVFLECVQDMDHENMFWYRQDPGLGLRLIYFSYDVKMKEKGDIPEGYSVSREKKERFSLILESASTNQTSMYLCASKPGGSLNTEAFFGQGTRLTVV.

The V and J genes are TRBV19 and TRBJ2-3; 10 bases agree with TRBD2. The trim removed 4 bases at V and 0 bases at J, leaving 1 base unmatched. CDR3 size: 15 residues. The germline CDR1 and CDR2 sequences are LNHDA and SQIVND (reference sequence). DNA of the CDR3: TGTGCCAGTAGTAAACTAGCGGGAAGCACAGATACGCAGTATTTT. Translation: CASSKLAGSTDTQYF.

The rearrangement uses TRBV6-5 and TRBJ2-3; D not resolved. CDR3 size: 13 residues. The V and J ends lost 2 bases and 4 bases respectively, with 7 bases between them. Germline-derived CDR1 and CDR2 are MNHEY and SVGAGI. In nucleotides, the CDR3 is TGTGCCAGCAGTTACGGTCTAGCAGATACGCAGTATTTT. This encodes CASSYGLADTQYF.

This sequence joins TRBV5-6 and TRBJ2-7, with a possible D match to TRBD2 (5 bases). CDR3 length: 15 amino acids. With 1 base removed from V and 5 bases from J, the gap between germline ends came to 16 bases. Germline values: CDR1 SGHDT, CDR2 YYEEEE. This chain's CDR3 is CASSLLAGTPHEQYF. The DNA for the CDR3 is TGTGCCAGCAGCTTGTTGGCGGGTACCCCTCACGAGCAGTACTTC.

The CDR3 loop reads CTSSQAGIAGMGETQYF. The CDR3 DNA reads TGCACCAGCAGCCAAGCTGGGATAGCGGGAATGGGGGAGACCCAGTACTTC. The chain recombines TRBV1 with TRBJ2-5; TRBD2 is the table's D call and was not checked against the DNA. TRBV1 constitutes a pseudogene. CDR3 length equals 17 residues.

J is TRBJ2-1 and V is TRBV29-1; the match to TRBD2 covers 8 bases. V was clipped by 5 bases and J by 12 bases; unmatched bases: 6. The CDR3 has 11 residues. Germline V lookup: CDR1 SQVTM, CDR2 ANQGSEA. The DNA for the CDR3 is TGCAGCGTTCAGGAGCGGGAGCGGCAGTTCTTC. It specifies CSVQERERQFF.

This chain uses TRBV18 with TRBJ2-3; D is ambiguous. Trimming cost V 3 bases and J 2 bases, with 12 bases left between them. The germline V gene encodes CDR1 KGHSH and CDR2 LQKENI. The CDR3 contains 15 residues. The CDR3 nucleotides read TGTGCCAGCTCACCGAATGCGGTCCTCACAGATACGCAGTATTTT. Translating gives CASSPNAVLTDTQYF.

Comments on this clone: The CDR3 ends on some other residue instead of the conserved phenylalanine or tryptophan, so this is likely a read error. It is unclear where the CDR3 begins or ends on the DNA, so no DNA is shown, and the CDR3 is as TCRdb lists it. The J gene is TRBJ1-1, the V gene TRBV6-6; whether TRBD1, the table's D call, matches the DNA was not checked. The CDR3 is 9 residues long, ends included. Germline lookup yields CDR1 MNHNY and CDR2 SVGAGI (reference sequence). The CDR3 here is CASSETAPR.

The rearrangement uses TRBV7-3 and TRBJ2-1; 11 nucleotides line up with TRBD2. Trimming at V came to 2 bases and at J to 8 bases, leaving 5 bases not matched to a gene. Germline values: CDR1 SGHTA, CDR2 FQGTGA. The CDR3 has 15 amino acids. Here the CDR3 reads CASSLLAGGQYEQFF. In nucleotides, the CDR3 is TGTGCCAGCAGCTTACTAGCGGGAGGTCAATATGAGCAGTTCTTC.

CDR3 DNA: TGTGCCAGCAGCGTAGAGGGGGACCGCTACAATGAGCAGTTCTTC. It codes for CASSVEGDRYNEQFF. The chain combines TRBV9 with TRBJ2-1, with D possibly matching TRBD1 (6 bases). The CDR3 covers 15 residues. Trimming cost V 0 bases and J 3 bases, with 10 bases left between them. The germline gives CDR1 SGDLS, CDR2 YYNGEE. Using reference TRBV9 and TRBJ2-1 for the parts outside the CDR3, the full variable domain is DSGVTQTPKHLITATGQRVTLRCSPRSGDLSVYWYQQSLDQGLQFLIQYYNGEERAKGNILERFSAQQFPDLHSELNLSSLELGDSALYFCASSVEGDRYNEQFFGPGTRLTVL.

This sequence joins TRBV10-3 and TRBJ2-3, with D hard to call. Germline V gene data show CDR1 as ENHRY and CDR2 as SYGVKD. The CDR3 extends over 17 amino acids. Trimming took 0 bases from V and 6 from J, leaving 19 bases between them. The CDR3 nucleotides read TGTGCCATCAGTGAGTCGCGGTCGGCAGCTCGGCGTGATACGCAGTATTTT. Its translation is CAISESRSAARRDTQYF.

This chain uses TRBV7-2 with TRBJ1-1; D not resolved. V was cut by 8 bases and J by 1 base, with 14 bases left in between. The CDR3 sequence is 14 residues long. Germline lookup yields CDR1 SGHTA and CDR2 FQGNSA. The CDR3 loop reads CASDRRPENTEAFF. CDR3 coding DNA: TGTGCCAGCGACCGGCGACCGGAGAACACTGAAGCTTTCTTT. The full variable domain, its missing parts supplied by reference TRBV7-2 and TRBJ1-1, is GAGVSQSPSNKVTEKGKDVELRCDPISGHTALYWYRQSLGQGLEFLIYFQGNSAPDKSGLPSDRFSAERTGGSVSTLTIQRTQQEDSAVYLCASDRRPENTEAFFGQGTRLTVV.

The J gene is TRBJ2-5, the V gene TRBV6-4; unclear D gene. The V gene lost 8 bases and the J gene lost 2 bases, with 21 bases spanning the gap. Germline V gene lookup returns CDR1 MRHNA and CDR2 SNTAGT. CDR3 length: 16 amino acids. The CDR3 DNA sequence: TGTGCCAGCGATGTCGTTATTGGTTCGCGGCAAGAGACCCAGTACTTC. Translated: CASDVVIGSRQETQYF.

The CDR3 protein is CASSLAGGSEGEKLFF. The CDR3 DNA reads as TGTGCCAGCAGCTTGGCAGGAGGTTCGGAGGGTGAAAAACTGTTTTTT. The chain couples TRBV7-9 to TRBJ1-4; D unclear. The germline V gene has CDR1 SEHNR and CDR2 FQNEAQ (reference sequence). The CDR3 contains 16 residues. Trimming pared 3 bases from V and 7 bases from J, leaving 18 bases between.

The rearrangement links TRBV5-6 to TRBJ2-3; D tentatively reads TRBD1 or TRBD2 (8 bases each). This CDR3 is built from 19 residues. V lost 2 bases and J lost 2, with 24 bases in between. Germline CDR1 reads SGHDT; CDR2 reads YYEEEE. CDR3 DNA: TGTGCCAGCAGCTTTTACCAGGGGGCCGGGAGGGCCGACACAGATACGCAGTATTTT. It codes for CASSFYQGAGRADTDTQYF.

This sequence joins TRBV13 and TRBJ1-2, with 8 bases aligning to TRBD1. The CDR3 is 14 amino acids. The V and J ends lost 5 bases and 5 bases, in that order; junction bases with no gene match: 7. Germline CDR1 reads PRHDT; CDR2 reads FYEKMQ (reference sequence). The CDR3, as DNA: TGTGCCAGCAGCCCCCAGACAGGGGAGTATGGCTACACCTTC. This encodes CASSPQTGEYGYTF.

This chain links TRBV18 with TRBJ2-5; 12 bases map to TRBD2. V gave up 3 bases and J gave up 2 bases; unmatched junction bases: 10. Germline V gene data show CDR1 as KGHSH and CDR2 as LQKENI. The CDR3 spans 18 residues. In DNA, the CDR3 is TGTGCCAGCTCACCCCGGACTAGCGGGACCCGAATGCAAGAGACCCAGTACTTC. Residues: CASSPRTSGTRMQETQYF.

The chain uses TRBV5-4 and TRBJ2-7; 9 bases are shared with TRBD2. The CDR3 is made up of 18 amino acids. J was trimmed by 5 bases and V by 4 bases; bases with no gene match: 19. The germline V gene encodes CDR1 SGHNT and CDR2 YYREEE (reference sequence). CDR3 sequence reads: CASSPKGLAGIHQDEQYF. CDR3 nucleotides: TGTGCCAGCAGCCCGAAGGGCCTAGCGGGAATTCACCAAGACGAGCAGTACTTC.

This clone has only one observation. The J gene is TRBJ2-7, the V gene TRBV6-5; D unresolved. Between the trimmed V and J ends, which lost 7 bases and 4 bases, there was a span of 8 bases. This CDR3 comprises 11 residues. CDR1 and CDR2 from the germline V gene are MNHEY and SVGAGI. CDR3 nucleotides: TGTGCCAGCAAGCAGAATTACGAGCAGTACTTC. Protein sequence: CASKQNYEQYF.

This chain joins TRBV4-2 and TRBJ1-2, with a weak D call TRBD1 (6 bases). Germline loops: CDR1 LGHNA, CDR2 YNFKEQ. The CDR3 length is 12 residues. Trimming removed 0 bases at V and 7 bases at J, with 6 bases between. The CDR3 region is CASSQDRGGYTF. The CDR3 nucleotides read TGTGCCAGCAGCCAAGACAGGGGTGGCTACACCTTC.

On this clone: At the DNA level, this CDR3 is encoded by other sequences in the same sample as well. This chain links TRBV2 with TRBJ1-3; no clear D gene. With 2 bases removed from V and 0 bases from J, the gap between germline ends came to 8 bases. The CDR3 is 15 amino acids. Germline CDR1 SNHLY, CDR2 FYNNEI. The CDR3 DNA follows: TGTGCCAGCAGTGAACTCAGGAGCTCTGGAAACACCATATATTTT. It is translated as CASSELRSSGNTIYF.

The chain recombines TRBV5-1 with TRBJ1-2; a possible D gene is TRBD1 (5 bases). Germline values: CDR1 SGHRS, CDR2 YFSETQ. The CDR3 spans 16 residues. Trimming shortened V by 3 bases and J by 2 bases, and 17 bases separated the two germline ends. The CDR3 coding sequence is TGCGCCAGCAGCTGGGAACCGGGACGGATAAACTATGGCTACACCTTC. Protein: CASSWEPGRINYGYTF.